This TCR beta chain was captured in a study of blood T cell repertoires in COVID-19 (dated by TCRdb to the early 2020s). About the investigation overall: Samples covering the acute and convalescent phases of COVID-19 were provided by collaborators in the United States, Italy and Spain. The sample metadata nearly always contained a de-identified subject ID, COVID-19 status, age in years and sex. HLA class I and class II types, where available, came from metadata supplied by the sample provider rather than from assay-based typing. The repertoires were made available in a free public database intended to serve as a resource for research on the immune response to SARS-CoV-2. Deeply sampled blood TCRbeta repertoires from subjects exposed to, actively infected with, or recovered from COVID-19 were included in the dataset. The material from the prospective study consisted of cDNA or gDNA derived from T cells, B-cell-depleted T cells, or PBMCs. The samples were drawn from two sources: the first 160 participants of the ongoing ImmuneRACE study, and some 1,300 subjects contributed by 6 global collaborators.

Beyond this particular receptor, the publication reports: The amount of clinical and demographic metadata varied by source and participant and was provided uncurated.

The collaborating institutions used their own protocols to collect whole blood in K2EDTA tubes. For TCRbeta analysis, collaborators shipped samples as frozen whole blood, isolated PBMCs, or DNA extracted from either of those sample types. The immunoSEQ Assay, a bias-controlled multiplex PCR, was used to amplify TCRbeta CDR3 regions from genomic DNA. Turning to the authors' computational methods: The number of nucleated cells in each sample was estimated by amplification of reference gene primers within the assay. To quantify the absolute abundance of each unique TCRbeta CDR3 rearrangement, sequence reads were collapsed and filtered. For each sample, productive Simpson clonality was calculated as the square root of Simpson's diversity index across productive rearrangements. The table comes from immuneACCESS by way of TCRdb, which keeps in-frame sequences with V and J called. Part of the clones is missing from these tables; in studies checked, under half for an unresolved V gene and the rest for unknown reasons. For V, J and clone size, that table is used; D and trimming come from the DNA. This sample is represented by approximately 92,000 clones; about 80% of them were singletons. Together, the top ten hold around 4.1% of the sample.

Comment on this clone: Its antigen has not been determined. Base-call qualities are not available, and no considerably larger clone is one nucleotide away.

The clonotype was recovered from a man aged 55 to 69 with acute or convalescent COVID-19. Sequencing used peripheral blood.

The CDR3: CASSFSSDTQYF. The DNA sequence is TGTGCCAGCAGCTTTAGTTCAGATACGCAGTATTTT. The chain is assembled from TRBV11-3 and TRBJ2-3; the D gene lacks a confident call. The germline V gene encodes CDR1 SGHNT and CDR2 YENEEA. Spanning cysteine to phenylalanine, the CDR3 consists of 12 amino acids. CDR3 DNA is the only sequence kept; it has 36 bases, read in frame from the first base. Between the V and J ends, shortened by 3 bases and 4 bases respectively, the junction contains 5 bases.